This T cell receptor beta chain was documented in a study of technical replicates of blood from several donors. In germline, CDR1 is SNHLY, CDR2 FYNNEI. The trim removed 6 bases at V and 7 bases at J, leaving 8 bases unmatched. The CDR3 spans 14 residues. Libraries were prepared by immunoSEQ multiplex PCR; TCRdb keeps only in-frame clonotypes and omits some of them. Here the sample spans 68,000 or so clones, 80% to 95% being singletons. The J gene is TRBJ1-2, the V gene TRBV2; 10 bases map to TRBD1. Sequencing input: PBMCs. This clonotype originated in a human donor in good health. Some clones in this sample may be carry-over from other donors' samples. CDR3: CASRGTGEQVGYTF. The CDR3 region has the DNA TGTGCCAGCAGGGGGACAGGGGAACAGGTTGGCTACACCTTC.